The 4 T cell receptor beta chains listed next were all sequenced from one sample in a study of blood T cell repertoires in COVID-19. TCRdb's copy holds only in-frame clones and misses some; the assay was immunoSEQ multiplex PCR. The sample gives around 260,000 clones, around 88% of which show up once; around 0.8% is in the top ten. Sequencing input: peripheral blood. The source is a man aged 30 to 45 with acute or convalescent COVID-19.

This chain joins TRBV27 and TRBJ2-7; 11 bases fit TRBD2. The CDR3 sequence is 15 residues long. Germline CDR1 MNHEY, CDR2 SMNVEV (reference sequence). V lost 6 bases and J lost 4; bases outside the gene matches: 8. The chain's CDR3 is CASRPRLAGRYEQYF. Here the CDR3 DNA reads TGTGCCAGCAGACCCAGACTAGCGGGGCGTTACGAGCAGTACTTC.

The chain has TRBV28 and TRBJ2-5; maybe TRBD1 (5 bases). CDR1 MDHEN and CDR2 SYDVKM come from the germline V gene. This CDR3 has 17 amino acids. Between the trimmed V and J ends, which lost 3 bases and 5 bases, there was a span of 22 bases. The CDR3 sequence is CASSFGPGKGLRETQYF. DNA of the CDR3: TGTGCCAGCAGTTTTGGGCCAGGGAAGGGCCTCAGGGAGACCCAGTACTTC.

V usage is TRBV2 and J usage is TRBJ2-3, with D maybe TRBD2 (5 bases). The V gene's germline CDR1 is SNHLY and CDR2 FYNNEI. The CDR3 is 16 amino acids. Trimming took off 4 bases at V and 0 bases at J, with 14 bases between the two ends. The chain's CDR3 is CASSGSRQRSTDTQYF. The DNA for the CDR3 is TGTGCCAGCAGTGGTTCGAGGCAGCGGAGCACAGATACGCAGTATTTT.

The CDR3 DNA reads TGTGCCAGCAGACTACTTGAAACGTTGAACACTGAAGCTTTCTTT. This sequence encodes CASRLLETLNTEAFF. V is TRBV6-5 and J is TRBJ1-1; D unresolved. The CDR3 has 15 amino acids. V was shortened by 6 bases and J by 0 bases, with 14 bases between the two germline ends. Germline assignment: CDR1 MNHEY and CDR2 SVGAGI.